This T cell receptor (beta chain) was sequenced in a study of blood T cell repertoires in COVID-19. Study-level background: Italy, Spain and the United States were the sources of the convalescent and acute COVID-19 samples. In each case, the material was cDNA or gDNA derived from T cells, B-cell-depleted T cells, or PBMCs.

This clone was seen only a few times. Original methodology: Amplification of reference gene primers was used by the study to estimate nucleated cell counts. Libraries were prepared by immunoSEQ multiplex PCR; TCRdb keeps only in-frame clonotypes and omits some of them. Clone size and V and J calls were adopted from that table, with D and trimming inferred from the DNA. The data hold more than 110,000 clones, with approximately 85% observed a single time. In germline, CDR1 is SGHDT, CDR2 YYEEEE. Trimming pared 6 bases from V and 0 bases from J, leaving 15 bases between. The CDR3 runs 15 residues. Input material: peripheral blood. This chain links TRBV5-6 with TRBJ1-1, with D unclear. The clonotype was recovered from a man aged 45-65 years with acute or convalescent COVID-19. In nucleotides, the CDR3 is TGTGCCAGCACCAGCGGGGATTACCTGAACACTGAAGCTTTCTTT. Translated: CASTSGDYLNTEAFF. The whole variable domain, remainder taken from reference TRBV5-6 and TRBJ1-1, is DAGVTQSPTHLIKTRGQQVTLRCSPKSGHDTVSWYQQALGQGPQFIFQYYEEEERQRGNFPDRFSGHQFPNYSSELNVNALLLGDSALYLCASTSGDYLNTEAFFGQGTRLTVV.